This TCR beta chain was observed in a study of cytomegalovirus exposure and HLA in healthy donors. The study ran its PCR with 60 Vbeta and 13 Jbeta primers. Method: immunoSEQ multiplex PCR; TCRdb's copy keeps in-frame clones and lacks some. The data show about 95,000 clones, about 78% seen once. Trimming took 2 bases from V and 7 from J; bases not matched to a gene: 8. The CDR3 is 16 amino acids. Germline loops: CDR1 SGDLS, CDR2 YYNGEE. This rearrangement joins TRBV9 to TRBJ2-2; 10 bases fit TRBD1. The sequence was collected from a woman aged 40 to 50 in good health and CMV-seropositive. Sequenced: PBMCs. CDR3 in amino acids: CASSVSGTGVVGELFF. As DNA, the CDR3 is TGTGCCAGCAGCGTCTCCGGGACAGGGGTGGTCGGGGAGCTGTTTTTT.